A single sample is the source of the 2 T cell receptor beta chains below, sequenced in a study of blood T cell repertoires in COVID-19. The repertoire was sequenced with immunoSEQ multiplex PCR; TCRdb's copy has only in-frame clones and lacks some. Of fewer than 150,000 clones listed, 83% are singletons. Sequences were obtained from PBMCs or T cells enriched from blood (not recorded which). The receptors were gathered from a man aged 30 to 39 who had recovered from COVID-19.

The gene calls are TRBV5-6 and TRBJ2-1; 8 bases align to TRBD2. Germline assignment: CDR1 SGHDT and CDR2 YYEEEE. The CDR3 runs to 17 residues. V trimming: 0 bases; J trimming: 7 bases; junction bases outside the gene matches: 12. The CDR3 sequence: CASSLANTGTRFNEQFF. The CDR3 DNA follows: TGTGCCAGCAGCTTGGCGAACACCGGGACTAGATTTAATGAGCAGTTCTTC.

This sequence joins TRBV10-3 and TRBJ2-1; tentatively, D is TRBD1 (9 bases). The germline V and J ends were trimmed by 2 bases and 7 bases, with 18 bases remaining between them. Germline-derived CDR1 and CDR2 are ENHRY and SYGVKD. The CDR3 is 16 residues long. This CDR3 is CAISERGGQGVNEQFF. Here the CDR3 DNA reads TGTGCCATCAGTGAGCGGGGGGGACAGGGTGTGAATGAGCAGTTCTTC.